The rows below give T cell receptor beta chains drawn from one sample of a study of shared clonotypes between healthy human individuals. Generated by immunoSEQ multiplex PCR, the TCRdb table keeps only in-frame clones and is missing some. The data show approximately 2,000,000 clones, with around 93% seen just once and less than 2% held by the top ten. The sequencing input was naive CD8+ T cells from PBMCs. The receptors shown here come from a man between 18 and 35 years old in good health. Some clones in this sample may be carry-over from other donors' samples. Each CDR3 is given with its conserved first and last residue. A D gene is named only where the DNA matches it firmly. A row's size may be missing; if present it is once, few, many or a size class.

V gene	J gene	clone size	D gene	CDR3 DNA	CDR3 protein
TRBV7-8	TRBJ2-7	once	-	TGTGCCAGCAGCAATCATAAGACATCGCCCTACGAGCAGTACTTC	CASSNHKTSPYEQYF
TRBV19	TRBJ2-2	-	-	TGTGCCAGTAGGGCCTGGGACACCCAAGGGAACACCGGGGAGCTGTTTTTT	CASRAWDTQGNTGELFF
TRBV6-4	TRBJ1-5	-	-	TGTGCCAGCAGTGAGAAGGCTTCCAATCAGCCCCAGCATTTT	CASSEKASNQPQHF
TRBV9	TRBJ1-3	-	-	TGTGCCAGCAGCGTACCGGGATCAGGAAACACCATATATTTT	CASSVPGSGNTIYF
TRBV29-1	TRBJ1-1	few	-	TGCAGCGAGTCAGGCCCGAACACTGAAGCTTTCTTT	CSESGPNTEAFF
TRBV27	TRBJ2-5	-	TRBD2	TGTGCCAGCAGTTTAGTCGGGAGGGAGACCCAGTACTTC	CASSLVGRETQYF
TRBV10-3	TRBJ2-1	once	TRBD1	TGTGCCATCACCGACAGGGAGCGGTATAATGAGCAGTTCTTC	CAITDRERYNEQFF
TRBV2	TRBJ2-3	-	TRBD2	TGTGCCAGCAAGTTAGCGGGAGGTAGGGCAGATACGCAGTATTTT	CASKLAGGRADTQYF
TRBV9	TRBJ1-1	few	-	TGTGCCAGCAGCGTCGGACACAAGAACACTGAAGCTTTCTTT	CASSVGHKNTEAFF
TRBV27	TRBJ1-5	-	-	TGTGCCAGCAGCTTGCGGGGTTACAACCAGCCCCAGCATTTT	CASSLRGYNQPQHF
TRBV30	TRBJ2-5	-	-	TGTGCCTGGACTTCGATCGGAGGTGGCCAAGAGACCCAGTACTTC	CAWTSIGGGQETQYF
TRBV28	TRBJ2-1	-	TRBD2	TGTGCCAGCAGTTTTGCGGGAGTCAACGATGAGCAGTTCTTC	CASSFAGVNDEQFF
TRBV27	TRBJ2-5	-	TRBD1	TGTGCCAGCAGTACCCGGGACAGGGGCGAAGAGACCCAGTACTTC	CASSTRDRGEETQYF
TRBV27	TRBJ2-2	-	-	TGTGCCAGCAGTTTTTTCGCGAGGAACACCGGGGAGCTGTTTTTT	CASSFFARNTGELFF
TRBV19	TRBJ1-1	-	TRBD1	TGTGCCAGTAGTTCTGGGACAGCTGAAGCTTTCTTT	CASSSGTAEAFF
TRBV7-9	TRBJ2-2	-	TRBD2	TGTGCCAGCAGCACCGGACTAGCGGTTATGAACACCGGGGAGCTGTTTTTT	CASSTGLAVMNTGELFF
TRBV13	TRBJ2-7	-	-	TGTGCCAGCAGCTTCGGAAACGAGCAGTACTTC	CASSFGNEQYF
TRBV5-6	TRBJ2-3	-	-	TGTGCCAGCAGCTTGGACAGGGTCAGGTATTTT	CASSLDRVRYF
TRBV28	TRBJ2-2	-	TRBD1	TGTGCCAGCAGCCCCCTCGGACAGGGGAACACCGGGGAGCTGTTTTTT	CASSPLGQGNTGELFF
TRBV27	TRBJ1-1	-	-	TGTGCCAGCAGTTTTTCCGGGAACACTGAAGCTTTCTTT	CASSFSGNTEAFF
TRBV14	TRBJ2-6	-	-	TGTGCCAGCAGCCAAGATATAGTCCCTGGGGCCAACGTCCTGACTTTC	CASSQDIVPGANVLTF
TRBV6-5	TRBJ1-1	-	-	TGTGCCAGCAGTTACTTACGGGAGGGAGCGATTGAAGCTTTCTTT	CASSYLREGAIEAFF
TRBV28	TRBJ2-7	-	-	TGTGCCAGCAGTCGGCAGGTTACCTACGAGCAGTACTTC	CASSRQVTYEQYF
TRBV28	TRBJ2-7	-	-	TGTGCCAGCAGTTTAGTGGGATCCTACGAGCAGTACTTC	CASSLVGSYEQYF
TRBV9	TRBJ2-7	-	TRBD2	TGTGCCAGCAGCGCTGTAGCGGGAGGGCCGGGCGAGCAGTACTTC	CASSAVAGGPGEQYF
TRBV10-3	TRBJ1-1	few	TRBD1	TGTGCCATCAGGGACAGGGAGAGGAACACTGAAGCTTTCTTT	CAIRDRERNTEAFF
TRBV6-5	TRBJ2-7	-	TRBD2	TGTGCCAGCAGTCCTCTGCGGGAGCCCTACGAGCAGTACTTC	CASSPLREPYEQYF
TRBV11-2	TRBJ2-3	-	-	TGTGCCAGCAGCTTTATCCGGGGGAGCACAGATACGCAGTATTTT	CASSFIRGSTDTQYF
TRBV2	TRBJ2-1	once	TRBD2	TGTGCCAGCAGTAACCCACTAGCGGGTATACATGAGCAGTTCTTC	CASSNPLAGIHEQFF
TRBV6-5	TRBJ2-7	-	-	TGTGCCAGCAGGGGGGTTACAGACAGTTACGAGCAGTACTTC	CASRGVTDSYEQYF
TRBV7-9	TRBJ2-7	-	-	TGTGCCAGCTCTCCTCAGTCTAGACCCCTTTACGAGCAGTACTTC	CASSPQSRPLYEQYF
TRBV27	TRBJ1-5	-	TRBD1	TGTGCCAGCAGTTCCCGGGACAGCTCCCGACTTAGCAATCAGCCCCAGCATTTT	CASSSRDSSRLSNQPQHF
TRBV6-5	TRBJ2-2	-	-	TGTGCCAGCAGTTACTTGGGGGTGGACAACACCGGGGAGCTGTTTTTT	CASSYLGVDNTGELFF
TRBV13	TRBJ1-5	-	-	TGTGCCAGCAGCTTACGGCAGGGGCATCAGCCCCAGCATTTT	CASSLRQGHQPQHF
TRBV27	TRBJ2-2	-	-	TGTGCCAGCAGTTTTGGCGGGGAGCTGTTTTTT	CASSFGGELFF
TRBV9	TRBJ2-1	-	TRBD2	TGTGCCAGCAGCCCCACTAGCGGAAAAAACAATGAGCAGTTCTTC	CASSPTSGKNNEQFF
TRBV15	TRBJ1-2	-	TRBD1	TGTGCCACGAGCCAGGGGGCCCGGTCTGGCTACACCTTC	CATSQGARSGYTF